Listed below are T cell receptor beta chains from one sample, sequenced in a study of T cells in Graves' hyperthyroidism and ophthalmopathy. MiXCR, run by TCRdb on the multiplex PCR reads, gives a single entry per CDR3 protein. The sample gives about 400,000 distinct CDR3 sequences, less than 15% of which show up once; 9.2% is in the top ten. Sequenced material: blood. Source of these receptors: a woman aged 18-29 years with Graves' hyperthyroidism. Both conserved end residues are part of each CDR3. The order of the fields is CDR3 DNA, CDR3 protein, clone size, D gene, J gene, V gene. D genes are given only for firm matches. Some rows mark clone size as missing; the rest say once, few, many or name a class of expanded clone.

TGTGCCAGCAGCGTACTGGTGGGAGACACTGAAGCTTTCTTT CASSVLVGDTEAFF many . TRBJ1-1 TRBV7-9
TGCAGTGCCCCGCCCAGAGGGACGAATAGCAATCAGCCCCAGCATTTT CSAPPRGTNSNQPQHF many . TRBJ1-5 TRBV20-1
TGTGCCAGCAGTCCTCTAGCGGGAATGGCAGATACGCAGTATTTT CASSPLAGMADTQYF many TRBD2 TRBJ2-3 TRBV12-3/TRBV12-4
TGTGCCAGCAGCCGAACAGAGGATCAGCCCCAGCATTTT CASSRTEDQPQHF many . TRBJ1-5 TRBV7-9
TGCAGTGTACATCAGGGGGGTTCCTACAATGAGCAGTTCTTC CSVHQGGSYNEQFF many . TRBJ2-1 TRBV20-1
TGCAGCGTTCCGCGGGACCCGGGATCGCAGTTCTTC CSVPRDPGSQFF many . TRBJ2-1 TRBV29-1
TGTGCCAGCAGCTCCAGCGGGAGGGCCTCCTACGAGCAGTACTTC CASSSSGRASYEQYF many TRBD2 TRBJ2-7 TRBV28
TGTGCCAGCAAGGAGGAAGAGACCCAGTACTTC CASKEEETQYF many . TRBJ2-5 TRBV28
TGTGCCAGCAGTGTACTTGAGTTAAACCAAGAGACCCAGTACTTC CASSVLELNQETQYF many . TRBJ2-5 TRBV2
TGCGCCAGCAGCTTGGACGGTTGGCCCCAGCATTTT CASSLDGWPQHF . . TRBJ1-5 TRBV5-1
TGTGCCTGGAGTTCCGGGACGGGCTCCTACGAGCAGTACTTC CAWSSGTGSYEQYF many . TRBJ2-7 TRBV30
TGTGCCAGCAGTCCGCCCGGGCAGGGGGCTGATTCACCCCTCCACTTT CASSPPGQGADSPLHF once TRBD1 TRBJ1-6 TRBV6-1
TGTGCCAGCAGTTTAGGAGGGGAAACCAGCTATGGCTACACCTTC CASSLGGETSYGYTF many . TRBJ1-2 TRBV12-3/TRBV12-4
TGCAGCGTCTTTATTGGCACTGAAGCTTTCTTT CSVFIGTEAFF many . TRBJ1-1 TRBV29-1
TGTGCCAGCAGTTACTCCGTCGGGAAGCTTTCCTACGAGCAGTACTTC CASSYSVGKLSYEQYF few . TRBJ2-7 TRBV6-2/TRBV6-3
TGTGCCAGCAGTTCTCCGGGGGAGCGGGCAGATACGCAGTATTTT CASSSPGERADTQYF many . TRBJ2-3 TRBV28
TGTGCCAGCAGCCCCGAACCCGGGACAGGGTTGGGCAATCAGCCCCAGCATTTT CASSPEPGTGLGNQPQHF few TRBD1 TRBJ1-5 TRBV6-1